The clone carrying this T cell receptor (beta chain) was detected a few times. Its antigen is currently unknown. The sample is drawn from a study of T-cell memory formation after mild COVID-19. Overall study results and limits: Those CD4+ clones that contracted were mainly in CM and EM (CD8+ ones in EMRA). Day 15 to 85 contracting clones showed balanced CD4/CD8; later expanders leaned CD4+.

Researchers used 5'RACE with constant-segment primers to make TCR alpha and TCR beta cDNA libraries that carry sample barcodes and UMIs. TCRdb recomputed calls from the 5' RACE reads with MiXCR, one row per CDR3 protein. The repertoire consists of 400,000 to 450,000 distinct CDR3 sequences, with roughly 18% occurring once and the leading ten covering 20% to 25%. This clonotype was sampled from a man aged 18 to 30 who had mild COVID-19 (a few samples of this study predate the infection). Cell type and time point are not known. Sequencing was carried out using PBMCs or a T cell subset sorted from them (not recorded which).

The CDR3 DNA is TGTGCCAGCAGCTTAAGTCGGCTAGCGGGGGGATCAACAGATACGCAGTATTTT. Protein sequence: CASSLSRLAGGSTDTQYF. V is TRBV7-3 and J is TRBJ2-3, with 11 positions matching TRBD2. In germline, CDR1 is SGHTA, CDR2 FQGTGA. Trimming at V came to 1 base and at J to 3 bases, leaving 9 bases not matched to a gene. This CDR3 comprises 18 residues.